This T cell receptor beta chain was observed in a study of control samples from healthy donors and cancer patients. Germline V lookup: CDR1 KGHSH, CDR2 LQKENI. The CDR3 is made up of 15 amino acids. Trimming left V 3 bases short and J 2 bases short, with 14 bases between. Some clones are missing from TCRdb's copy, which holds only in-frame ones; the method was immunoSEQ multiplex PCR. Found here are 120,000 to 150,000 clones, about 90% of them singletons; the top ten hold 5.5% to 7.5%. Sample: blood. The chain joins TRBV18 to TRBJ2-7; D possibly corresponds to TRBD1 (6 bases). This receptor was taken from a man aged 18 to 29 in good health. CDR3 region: CASSPPGTQAYEQYF. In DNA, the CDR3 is TGTGCCAGCTCACCTCCGGGGACACAGGCCTACGAGCAGTACTTC. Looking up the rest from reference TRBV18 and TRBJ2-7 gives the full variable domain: NAGVMQNPRHLVRRRGQEARLRCSPMKGHSHVYWYRQLPEEGLKFMVYLQKENIIDESGMPKERFSAEFPKEGPSILRIQQVVRGDSAAYFCASSPPGTQAYEQYFGPGTRLTVT.